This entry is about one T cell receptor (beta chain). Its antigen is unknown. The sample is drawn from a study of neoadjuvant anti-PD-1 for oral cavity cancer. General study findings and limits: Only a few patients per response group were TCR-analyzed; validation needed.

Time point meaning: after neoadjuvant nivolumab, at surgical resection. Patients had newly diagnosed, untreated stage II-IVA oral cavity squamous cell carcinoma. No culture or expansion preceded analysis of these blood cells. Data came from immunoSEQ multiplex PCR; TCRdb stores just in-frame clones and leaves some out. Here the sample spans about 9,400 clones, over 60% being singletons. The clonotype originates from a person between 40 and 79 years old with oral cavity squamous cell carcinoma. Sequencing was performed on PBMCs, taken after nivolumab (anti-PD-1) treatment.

In DNA, the CDR3 is TGTGCCAGCAGCTCAAGGGGAACCGGGGAGCTGTTTTTT. Its translation: CASSSRGTGELFF. This chain joins TRBV11-3 and TRBJ2-2, with TRBD1 as a possible D gene (5 bases). V lost 4 bases and J lost 5, with 8 bases in between. CDR1 is SGHNT and CDR2 is YENEEA in the germline V gene. The CDR3 extends over 13 amino acids. Variable domain in full (rest from reference TRBV11-3 and TRBJ2-2): EAGVVQSPRYKIIEKKQPVAFWCNPISGHNTLYWYLQNLGQGPELLIRYENEEAVDDSQLPKDRFSAERLKGVDSTLKIQPAELGDSAVYLCASSSRGTGELFFGEGSRLTVL.